The clone carrying this T cell receptor beta chain was detected ten times or more. Trimming took off 0 bases at V and 11 bases at J, with 8 bases between the two ends. The CDR3 loop spans 13 amino acids. The germline V gene has CDR1 SGHAT and CDR2 FQNNGV. TCRdb recomputed calls from the 5' RACE reads with MiXCR, one row per CDR3 protein. Among 40,000 to 65,000 distinct CDR3 sequences, approximately 15% were seen once, and the ten largest hold about 16%. This entry is derived from a study of T cells of healthy individuals. This chain connects TRBV11-2 to TRBJ1-6; D is unclear. This receptor was identified in a human donor in good health. The DNA for the CDR3 is TGTGCCAGCAGCTTAGAGGAAGTCGCACCCCTCCACTTT. Translation: CASSLEEVAPLHF.